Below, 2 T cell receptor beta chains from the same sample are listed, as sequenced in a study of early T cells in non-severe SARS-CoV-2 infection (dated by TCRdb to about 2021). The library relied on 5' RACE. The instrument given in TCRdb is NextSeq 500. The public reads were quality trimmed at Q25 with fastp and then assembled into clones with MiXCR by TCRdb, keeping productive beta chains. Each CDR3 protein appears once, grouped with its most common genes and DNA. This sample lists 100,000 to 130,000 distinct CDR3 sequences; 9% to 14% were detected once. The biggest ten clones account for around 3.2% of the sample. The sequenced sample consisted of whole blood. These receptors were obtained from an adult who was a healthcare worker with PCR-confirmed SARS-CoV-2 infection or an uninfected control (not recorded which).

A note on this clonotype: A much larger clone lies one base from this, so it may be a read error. The CDR3 DNA reads as TGTGCCAGCAGTTTAACAGGGGGAGCCCCCTACGAGCAGTACTTC. Amino acids: CASSLTGGAPYEQYF. The chain carries TRBV27 and TRBJ2-7, with TRBD1 matching over 8 bases. The ends lost 2 bases at V and 2 bases at J; junction bases unmatched: 5. In germline, CDR1 is MNHEY, CDR2 SMNVEV (reference sequence). CDR3 length: 15 residues.

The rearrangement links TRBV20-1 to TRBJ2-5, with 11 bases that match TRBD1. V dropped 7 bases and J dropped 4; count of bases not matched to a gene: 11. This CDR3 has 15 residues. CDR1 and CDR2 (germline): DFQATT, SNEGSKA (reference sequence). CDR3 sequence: CSVNLDRGQGETQYF. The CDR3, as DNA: TGCAGTGTTAACTTGGACAGGGGGCAGGGAGAGACCCAGTACTTC.